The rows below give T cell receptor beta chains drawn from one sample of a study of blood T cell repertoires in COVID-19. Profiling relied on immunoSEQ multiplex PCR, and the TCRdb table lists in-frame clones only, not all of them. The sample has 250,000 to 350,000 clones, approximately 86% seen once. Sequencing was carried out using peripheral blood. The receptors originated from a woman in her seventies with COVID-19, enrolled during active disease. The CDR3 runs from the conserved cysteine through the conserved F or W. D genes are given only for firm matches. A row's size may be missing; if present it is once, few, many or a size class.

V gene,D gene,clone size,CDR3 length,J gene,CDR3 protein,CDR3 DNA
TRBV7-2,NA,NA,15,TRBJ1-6,CASSLVQGTNSPLHF,TGTGCCAGCAGCTTAGTGCAGGGAACTAATTCACCCCTCCACTTT
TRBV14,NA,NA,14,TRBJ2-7,CASSRTDEVAEQYF,TGTGCCAGCAGCCGAACCGATGAGGTCGCCGAGCAGTACTTC
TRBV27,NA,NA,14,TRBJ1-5,CASSLGGGNQPQHF,TGTGCCAGCAGTTTGGGGGGTGGCAATCAGCCCCAGCATTTT
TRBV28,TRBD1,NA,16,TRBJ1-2,CASSLAMDRVENGYTF,TGTGCCAGCAGTTTAGCCATGGACAGGGTTGAGAATGGCTACACCTTC
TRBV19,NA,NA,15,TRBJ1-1,CASSSRDRLNTEAFF,TGTGCCAGTAGTTCCAGAGACAGATTGAACACTGAAGCTTTCTTT
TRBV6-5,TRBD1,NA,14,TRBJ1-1,CASSNRGRNTEAFF,TGTGCCAGCAGCAACAGGGGGCGGAACACTGAAGCTTTCTTT
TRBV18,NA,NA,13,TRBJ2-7,CASSPLGSYEQYF,TGTGCCAGCTCACCTCTCGGGTCCTACGAGCAGTACTTC
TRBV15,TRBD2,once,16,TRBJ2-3,CATSRNGGASTDTQYF,TGTGCCACCAGCAGGAACGGGGGGGCTAGCACAGATACGCAGTATTTT
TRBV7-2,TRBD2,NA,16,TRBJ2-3,CASSLGLAGGADTQYF,TGTGCCAGCAGCTTGGGACTAGCGGGGGGGGCAGATACGCAGTATTTT
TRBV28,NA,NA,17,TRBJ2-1,CASSRLSFRGAVNEQFF,TGTGCCAGCAGTCGCCTATCCTTTAGAGGAGCTGTCAATGAGCAGTTCTTC
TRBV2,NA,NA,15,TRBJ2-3,CASIPAGLVTDTQYF,TGTGCCAGCATACCGGCGGGACTCGTCACAGATACGCAGTATTTT
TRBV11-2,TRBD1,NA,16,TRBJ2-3,CASSLAGTGAANTQYF,TGTGCCAGCAGCTTAGCGGGGACAGGGGCCGCGAATACGCAGTATTTT
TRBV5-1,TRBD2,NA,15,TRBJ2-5,CASRSGLGIAETQYF,TGCGCCAGCAGGTCCGGACTAGGGATTGCGGAGACCCAGTACTTC
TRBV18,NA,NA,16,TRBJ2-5,CASSPPVGGAGETQYF,TGTGCCAGCTCACCACCGGTAGGGGGGGCCGGGGAGACCCAGTACTTC
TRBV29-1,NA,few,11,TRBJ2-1,CSPKVGDEQFF,TGCAGCCCGAAGGTCGGGGATGAGCAGTTCTTC
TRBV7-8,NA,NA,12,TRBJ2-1,CASSPIRDEQFF,TGTGCCAGCAGCCCTATTAGAGATGAGCAGTTCTTC
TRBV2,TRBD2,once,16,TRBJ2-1,CASSRGTSGLTNEQFF,TGTGCCAGCAGTAGGGGGACTAGCGGGCTCACAAATGAGCAGTTCTTC
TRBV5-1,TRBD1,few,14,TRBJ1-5,CASSWTGGGQPQHF,TGCGCCAGCAGCTGGACAGGGGGCGGCCAGCCCCAGCATTTT
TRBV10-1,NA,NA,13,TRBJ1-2,CASSEGQGNGYTF,TGCGCCAGCAGTGAGGGGCAGGGGAATGGCTACACCTTC
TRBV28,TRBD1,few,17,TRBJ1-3,CASSINGQGYSGNTIYF,TGTGCCAGCAGTATTAACGGACAGGGCTACTCTGGAAACACCATATATTTT
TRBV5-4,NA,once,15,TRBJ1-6,CASSLGRYGNSPLHF,TGTGCCAGCAGCTTGGGACGGTACGGGAATTCACCCCTCCACTTT
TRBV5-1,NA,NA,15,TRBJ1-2,CASSLRGERIYGYTF,TGCGCCAGCAGCTTGCGTGGAGAAAGAATCTATGGCTACACCTTC
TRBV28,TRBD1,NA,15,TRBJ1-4,CASSIPGQEFEKLFF,TGTGCCAGCAGTATTCCGGGACAGGAGTTTGAAAAACTGTTTTTT
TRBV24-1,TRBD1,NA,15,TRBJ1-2,CATSDWTGKNYGYTF,TGTGCCACCAGTGACTGGACAGGGAAGAACTATGGCTACACCTTC
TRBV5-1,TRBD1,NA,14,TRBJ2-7,CASSNPGQTYEQYF,TGCGCCAGCAGCAATCCGGGACAGACCTACGAGCAGTACTTC
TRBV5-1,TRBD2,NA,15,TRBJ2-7,CASSFSGVSSYEQYF,TGCGCCAGCAGCTTCAGCGGGGTAAGCTCCTACGAGCAGTACTTC
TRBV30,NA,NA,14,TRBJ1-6,CAWSVGLPNSPLHF,TGTGCCTGGAGTGTTGGACTCCCTAATTCACCCCTCCACTTT
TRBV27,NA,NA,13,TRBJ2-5,CASSSGLKETQYF,TGTGCCAGCAGTTCTGGACTGAAAGAGACCCAGTACTTC
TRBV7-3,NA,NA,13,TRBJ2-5,CASSRSSGETQYF,TGTGCCAGCAGCCGATCATCGGGAGAGACCCAGTACTTC
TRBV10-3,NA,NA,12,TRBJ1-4,CAIGLEGEKLFF,TGTGCCATCGGTTTGGAGGGAGAAAAACTGTTTTTT
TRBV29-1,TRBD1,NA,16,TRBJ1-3,CSVERTGGLSGNTIYF,TGCAGCGTTGAAAGGACAGGCGGACTCTCTGGAAACACCATATATTTT
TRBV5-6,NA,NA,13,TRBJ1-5,CASSLEGGKPQHF,TGTGCCAGCAGCTTGGAGGGGGGGAAGCCCCAGCATTTT
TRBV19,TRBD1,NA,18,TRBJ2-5,CASSRYRGRRLVQETQYF,TGTGCCAGTAGCCGATACAGGGGGCGCAGACTAGTTCAAGAGACCCAGTACTTC
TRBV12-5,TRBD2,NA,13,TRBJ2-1,CASGLAGVNEQFF,TGTGCTAGTGGGCTAGCGGGGGTGAATGAGCAGTTCTTC
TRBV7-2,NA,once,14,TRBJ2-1,CASSRRWGPVEQFF,TGTGCCAGCAGCCGCCGGTGGGGGCCTGTTGAGCAGTTCTTC
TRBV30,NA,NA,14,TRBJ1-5,CAWRAPWGGQPQHF,TGTGCCTGGAGAGCCCCATGGGGCGGTCAGCCCCAGCATTTT
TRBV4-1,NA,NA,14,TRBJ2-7,CASSRRDLDYEQYF,TGCGCCAGCAGCAGGAGGGACTTAGACTACGAGCAGTACTTC
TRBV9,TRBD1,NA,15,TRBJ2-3,CASSVTGAHTDTQYF,TGTGCCAGCAGCGTGACAGGGGCTCATACAGATACGCAGTATTTT
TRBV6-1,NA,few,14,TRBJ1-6,CASSEAGLRRALHF,TGTGCCAGCAGTGAAGCAGGCTTGAGGAGGGCCCTCCACTTT
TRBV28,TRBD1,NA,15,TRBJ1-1,CASIKLGRGQAEAFF,TGTGCCAGCATCAAGTTGGGTAGGGGGCAGGCGGAAGCTTTCTTT
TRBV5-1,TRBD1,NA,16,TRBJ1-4,CASSLGPTGGGEKLFF,TGCGCCAGCAGCTTGGGGCCCACAGGGGGAGGAGAAAAACTGTTTTTT
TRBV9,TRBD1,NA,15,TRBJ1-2,CASSKRYGTGDGYTF,TGTGCCAGCAGCAAACGATACGGGACAGGGGATGGCTACACCTTC
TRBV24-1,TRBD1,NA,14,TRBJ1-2,CATSDFDRAYGYTF,TGTGCCACCAGTGATTTCGACAGGGCCTATGGCTACACCTTC
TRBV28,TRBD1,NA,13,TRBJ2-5,CASSYRGQETQYF,TGTGCCAGCAGTTACAGGGGTCAAGAGACCCAGTACTTC
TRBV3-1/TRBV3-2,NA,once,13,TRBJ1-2,CASSPTANYGYTF,TGTGCCAGCAGCCCGACAGCTAACTATGGCTACACCTTC
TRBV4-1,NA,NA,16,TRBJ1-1,CASSQDSEVGNTEAFF,TGCGCCAGCAGCCAAGATTCTGAGGTGGGGAACACTGAAGCTTTCTTT
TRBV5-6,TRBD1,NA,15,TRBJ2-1,CASSSGTAVYNEQFF,TGTGCCAGCAGCTCCGGGACAGCGGTCTACAATGAGCAGTTCTTC
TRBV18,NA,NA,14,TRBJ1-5,CASSPGATYPPQHF,TGTGCCAGCTCACCGGGGGCCACCTATCCGCCCCAGCATTTT
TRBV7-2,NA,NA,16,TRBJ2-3,CASTQTTLPSTDTQYF,TGTGCCAGCACCCAGACGACTTTACCTAGCACAGATACGCAGTATTTT
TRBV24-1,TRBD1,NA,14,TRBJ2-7,CATAPRGHTYEQYF,TGTGCCACCGCACCCAGGGGGCATACCTACGAGCAGTACTTC
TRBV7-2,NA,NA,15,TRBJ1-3,CASSLVSGQRNTIYF,TGTGCCAGCAGCTTAGTTTCTGGACAGCGAAACACCATATATTTT
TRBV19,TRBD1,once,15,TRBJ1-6,CASSYRGETNSPLHF,TGTGCCAGTAGCTACAGGGGGGAAACTAATTCACCCCTCCACTTT
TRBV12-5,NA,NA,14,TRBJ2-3,CASGLAGGLDTQYF,TGTGCTAGTGGTTTGGCGGGGGGCCTAGATACGCAGTATTTT
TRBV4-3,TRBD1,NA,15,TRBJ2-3,CASSLGQGGTDTQYF,TGCGCCAGCAGCCTCGGACAGGGTGGCACAGATACGCAGTATTTT